This note documents a single T cell receptor beta chain sequence. These data belong to a study of blood T cell repertoires in COVID-19. This CDR3 contains 11 residues. Germline CDR1 reads LNHNV; CDR2 reads YYDKDF (reference sequence). V dropped 5 bases and J dropped 12; count of bases not matched to a gene: 4. Only in-frame clones appear in the TCRdb table, and some are missing; sequencing was by immunoSEQ multiplex PCR. The table shows approximately 120,000 clones, with more than 70% occurring only once. The TCR sequence derives from a man older than 75 with active or convalescent COVID-19. The specimen sequenced was peripheral blood. The V gene is TRBV15, the J gene TRBJ2-1; 7 nucleotides match TRBD2. The CDR3: CATSGREGQFF. CDR3 in DNA: TGTGCCACCAGCGGCAGGGAGGGGCAGTTCTTC.